The T cell receptor beta chain under discussion was sequenced for a study of OX40 agonist ivuxolimab in advanced cancers. As for the study in general: Intravenous ivuxolimab at 0.01 to 10 mg/kg was given to patients every 2 weeks. Averaging 60 years in age, with a range of about 23 to 79, the cohort was 65% to 85% male.

The CDR3 runs 17 residues. Germline CDR1 SGHKS, CDR2 YYEKEE (reference sequence). Trimming took 6 bases from V and 6 from J; bases not matched to a gene: 12. Repertoires were generated with immunoSEQ multiplex PCR, while TCRdb's copy carries only in-frame clones and drops some. The sample has roughly 30,000 clones, approximately 86% seen once. The source is an adult with an advanced solid tumor such as melanoma, head and neck, liver or kidney cancer. The input for sequencing was CD4+ or CD8+ T cells sorted from blood, taken in a trial of the OX40 agonist ivuxolimab. The V call is TRBV5-5, the J call TRBJ2-3, with TRBD2 matching 14 bases. DNA of the CDR3: TGTGCCAGCACCCTAGGACTAGCGGGGGGTTTCTCGGATACGCAGTATTTT. Amino acids: CASTLGLAGGFSDTQYF.